A selection of T cell receptor beta chains follows, all from one sample in a study of post-analysis software for immune sequencing data. TCRdb independently ran MiXCR on the PCR reads; one entry per CDR3 protein. The sample lists about 680,000 distinct CDR3 sequences, 59% seen once, with 11% in the top ten. Sequencing used blood. The receptors stem from a girl aged 2-10 years with multiple sclerosis. CDR3s include the opening cysteine and the closing phenylalanine or tryptophan. The order of the fields is V gene, J gene, clone size, D gene, CDR3 DNA, CDR3 protein. D genes are given only for firm matches. Where a row states a size, it is once, few, many or the class of an expanded clone; other rows omit it.

TRBV12-3/TRBV12-4	TRBJ2-3	.	TRBD2	TGTGCCAGCAGTTTCGAGCTAGCGGAGGATACGCAGTATTTT	CASSFELAEDTQYF
TRBV5-5	TRBJ2-1	.	.	TGTGCCAGCAGCTTCCGCTGGGGTGAGCAGTTCTTC	CASSFRWGEQFF
TRBV12-3/TRBV12-4	TRBJ1-2	.	TRBD1	TGTGCCAGCAGTCAGGGACGGGACAGCAGCTACACCTTC	CASSQGRDSSYTF
TRBV24-1	TRBJ1-2	.	.	TGTGCCACCAGTGACCCTCGGTCAGGAGGGACTAACTATGGCTACACCTTC	CATSDPRSGGTNYGYTF
TRBV6-2/TRBV6-3	TRBJ2-7	.	.	TGTGCCAGCAGTAAGACCGGGACGGGCACCTACGAGCAGTACTTC	CASSKTGTGTYEQYF
TRBV7-2	TRBJ2-1	few	TRBD2	TGTGCCAGCAGCCCGAACGGGGGGGCCACGGGGAATGAGCAGTTCTTC	CASSPNGGATGNEQFF
TRBV6-5	TRBJ1-1	.	TRBD1	TGTGCTAGCAGTTGGGACAGAAGCGCTAGGGCTTTCTTT	CASSWDRSARAFF
TRBV29-1	TRBJ2-3	few	TRBD2	TGCAGCGTTGAAGATTACGGAGGGAGCGCGGGGGGGAGGACAGATACGCAGTATTTT	CSVEDYGGSAGGRTDTQYF
TRBV6-5	TRBJ1-2	.	.	TGTGCCAGCAGTACTCCTCGTCAAAAGCGGCAGGGCGTTAACTATGGCTACACCTTC	CASSTPRQKRQGVNYGYTF
TRBV10-1	TRBJ2-3	.	TRBD2	TGCGCCAGCAGTGAGTCAACGGGGGGTACAGATACGCAGTATTTT	CASSESTGGTDTQYF
TRBV7-6	TRBJ1-2	.	.	TGTGCCAGCAGCTCGCAAGGGGGGGACGGCCGGTACACCTTC	CASSSQGGDGRYTF
TRBV20-1	TRBJ1-1	.	.	TGCAGTGCGGATACTTCCATGAACACTGAAGCTTTCTTT	CSADTSMNTEAFF
TRBV9	TRBJ2-3	.	TRBD2	TGTGCCAGCAGCGTAGCGGTCCGGGGGGAAGATACGCAGTATTTT	CASSVAVRGEDTQYF
TRBV7-6	TRBJ2-4	.	TRBD2	TGTGCCAGCAGCTTAGAACCCCCTAGCGGGAGTGGCCAGGTCATTCAGTACTTC	CASSLEPPSGSGQVIQYF
TRBV10-3	TRBJ2-7	.	.	TGTGCCATCAGTGTAGGTTCGGAGGATTACGAGCAGTACTTC	CAISVGSEDYEQYF
TRBV3-1	TRBJ2-7	.	TRBD1	TGTGCCAGCAGCCAAGCCGGGCTAGGACAGGGCTCCTACGAGCAGTACTTC	CASSQAGLGQGSYEQYF
TRBV5-6	TRBJ2-3	once	TRBD1	TGTGCCAGCAGCTACCCACCGACAGGGGATACGCAGTATTTT	CASSYPPTGDTQYF
TRBV6-2/TRBV6-3	TRBJ2-3	.	TRBD1	TGTGCCAGCAGCAAGACAGGGATCACAGATACGCAGTATTTT	CASSKTGITDTQYF
TRBV12-3/TRBV12-4	TRBJ2-4	.	.	TGTGCCAGCAGTTTTTCAGCTAGGCCGGGCATTCAGTACTTC	CASSFSARPGIQYF
TRBV29-1	TRBJ2-1	.	TRBD2	TGCAGCGTTGCCGGGACTAGCGGGCCGAACTCCTACAATGAGCAGTTCTTC	CSVAGTSGPNSYNEQFF
TRBV7-2	TRBJ2-4	.	TRBD1	TGTGCCAGCAGCTTTGAGGGGGCCCTAGCCAAAAACATTCAGTACTTC	CASSFEGALAKNIQYF
TRBV5-1	TRBJ1-4	once	.	TGCGCCAGCAGCTTGGGAGGGATTAATGAAAAACTGTTTTTT	CASSLGGINEKLFF
TRBV20-1	TRBJ2-7	.	TRBD2	TGCAGTGCTTCCTCATGGACTAGCAACGAGCAGTACTTC	CSASSWTSNEQYF
TRBV4-2	TRBJ2-1	.	.	TGTGCCAGCAGCAGCCGTGGACTCTACAATGAGCAGTTCTTC	CASSSRGLYNEQFF
TRBV28	TRBJ2-1	.	TRBD1	TGTGCCAGCGCCCAAACAGGGGGCGGCTCCCACAATGAGCAGTTCTTC	CASAQTGGGSHNEQFF
TRBV5-1	TRBJ2-1	.	TRBD1	TGCGCCAGCAGCCAGGGACAGGGGACGGGTGAGCAGTTCTTC	CASSQGQGTGEQFF
TRBV7-3	TRBJ2-1	.	.	TGTGCCAGCAGCATCGCGAATAACTACAATGAGCAGTTCTTC	CASSIANNYNEQFF
TRBV12-3/TRBV12-4	TRBJ2-1	.	.	TGTGCCAGCAGTCGCCCGGGCGGTCGTCCCTACAATGAGCAGTTCTTC	CASSRPGGRPYNEQFF
TRBV29-1	TRBJ2-1	.	.	TGCAGCGCTTCCCCTGGCAGGGCCTACAATGAGCAGTTCTTC	CSASPGRAYNEQFF
TRBV5-1	TRBJ2-3	.	.	TGCGCCAGCAGATACGGAACTAGCACAGATACGCAGTATTTT	CASRYGTSTDTQYF
TRBV10-3	TRBJ2-3	.	TRBD2	TGTGCCATCAGTGTCCCCACTAGCGGCCCGCCCTGGGGTTACACAGATACGCAGTATTTT	CAISVPTSGPPWGYTDTQYF
TRBV5-1	TRBJ2-1	few	.	TGCGCCAGCAGCTTGTCGTTCCCCGAGCAGTTCTTC	CASSLSFPEQFF
TRBV3-1	TRBJ2-6	few	.	TGTGCCAGCAGCCAATGGCGGCCGTTCGGGGCCAACGTCCTGACTTTC	CASSQWRPFGANVLTF
TRBV18	TRBJ2-2	.	.	TGTGCCAGCTCACTTCAAGGACCAGCGAACACCGGGGAGCTGTTTTTT	CASSLQGPANTGELFF
TRBV11-3	TRBJ2-5	once	TRBD1	TGTGCCAGCAGCTTAGGGCCCGGCGTCCGACAGGGTAAAGAGACCCAGTACTTC	CASSLGPGVRQGKETQYF
TRBV24-1	TRBJ1-2	.	.	TGTGCCACCAGTGATTCGTCCCCTGGGCCTAACTATGGCTACACCTTC	CATSDSSPGPNYGYTF
TRBV7-4	TRBJ2-1	.	TRBD1	TGTGCCAGCAGCTTAGTTTGGACAGGGATCTACAATGAGCAGTTCTTC	CASSLVWTGIYNEQFF
TRBV12-5	TRBJ2-4	.	.	TGTGCTAGTGGGCGGGACAGCCTGATAAACATTCAGTACTTC	CASGRDSLINIQYF
TRBV20-1	TRBJ2-5	.	TRBD1	TGCAGTGCTTCTACGACAGGGGCGGGTGTGGAGACCCAGTACTTC	CSASTTGAGVETQYF
TRBV7-2	TRBJ2-5	few	TRBD2	TGTGCCAGCAGCGCGACTAGCGGCCAAGAGACCCAGTACTTC	CASSATSGQETQYF
TRBV6-6	TRBJ1-1	.	.	TGTGCCAGCAGTGGCGGCACTGAAGCTTTCTTT	CASSGGTEAFF
TRBV10-2	TRBJ2-1	.	TRBD2	TGCGCCAGCAGTGAGTCCGGGACTAGCTACGATGAGCAGTTCTTC	CASSESGTSYDEQFF
TRBV9	TRBJ2-1	.	TRBD2	TGTGCCAGCAGCGTAGGGGGGAGGGACGGGTACAATGAGCAGTTCTTC	CASSVGGRDGYNEQFF
TRBV7-2	TRBJ2-7	.	TRBD2	TGTGCCAGCAGCCCCCTCCCCGGACTAGCGGGAGCCGAGCAGTACTTC	CASSPLPGLAGAEQYF
TRBV5-1	TRBJ2-7	.	.	TGCGCCACCGCACTTCGGGGAACCTACGAGCAGTACTTC	CATALRGTYEQYF
TRBV25-1	TRBJ2-6	.	.	TGTGCCAGCGGTCCCGGGGCCAACGTCCTGACTTTC	CASGPGANVLTF
TRBV5-1	TRBJ1-4	.	.	TGCGCCAGCAGCAACACAGCAACTAATGAAAAACTGTTTTTT	CASSNTATNEKLFF
TRBV5-6	TRBJ2-3	.	TRBD1	TGCGCCAGCAGCTCCCGTGGGACAGGGTCAGATACGCAGTATTTT	CASSSRGTGSDTQYF
TRBV29-1	TRBJ2-1	.	TRBD1	TGCAGCGTCTACTCTACAGGGGACAATGAGCAGTTCTTC	CSVYSTGDNEQFF
TRBV27	TRBJ2-1	.	.	TGTGCCAGCCGCCAAAGAGGGCTAGCAGCTGAGCAGTTCTTC	CASRQRGLAAEQFF
TRBV9	TRBJ2-1	.	TRBD1	TGTGCCAGCAACAGGGGGCAGGGCGGCCCCAATGAGCAGTTCTTC	CASNRGQGGPNEQFF
TRBV6-1	TRBJ2-1	.	.	TGTGCCAGCAGTGAAACAGGGCGCAATGAGCAGTTCTTC	CASSETGRNEQFF
TRBV20-1	TRBJ2-1	many	TRBD2	TGCAGTGCTAGAGATGTGGCGGGAGGCTCCATCAATGAGCAGTTCTTC	CSARDVAGGSINEQFF
TRBV12-3/TRBV12-4	TRBJ1-2	.	TRBD1	TGTGCCAGCAGCCGGACAGGGAAGGACTATGGCTACACCTTC	CASSRTGKDYGYTF
TRBV20-1	TRBJ2-3	.	.	TGCAGTGCCCGACAGCTCCTCACAGATACGCAGTATTTT	CSARQLLTDTQYF
TRBV29-1	TRBJ1-1	few	.	TGCAGCGTGGGGGGCGGGATGGATCAGAGAGCTTTCTTT	CSVGGGMDQRAFF
TRBV5-1	TRBJ2-7	few	.	TGCGCCAGCAGCTTCCGGGGAAACGACGAGCAGTACTTC	CASSFRGNDEQYF
TRBV5-1	TRBJ1-4	.	.	TGCGCCAGCAGCTCGGACGGGGTTGAAAAACTGTTTTTT	CASSSDGVEKLFF
TRBV7-2	TRBJ2-6	few	.	TGTGCCAGCAGCTTACCGTTAACGGGGAAAATCTCTGGGGCCAACGTCCTGACTTTC	CASSLPLTGKISGANVLTF